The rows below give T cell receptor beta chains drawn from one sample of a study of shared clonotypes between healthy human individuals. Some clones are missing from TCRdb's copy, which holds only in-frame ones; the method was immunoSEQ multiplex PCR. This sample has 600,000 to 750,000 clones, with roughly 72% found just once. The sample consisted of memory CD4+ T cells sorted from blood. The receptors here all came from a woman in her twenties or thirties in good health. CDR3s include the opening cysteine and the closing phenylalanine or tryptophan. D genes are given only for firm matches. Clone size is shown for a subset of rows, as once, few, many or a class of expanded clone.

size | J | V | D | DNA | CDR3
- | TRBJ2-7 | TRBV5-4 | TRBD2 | TGTGCCAGCAGTTCCCCGACTAGCGGGGCCTACGAGCAGTACTTC | CASSSPTSGAYEQYF
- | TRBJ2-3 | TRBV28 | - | TGTGCCAGCAGTTTATCGGGGACACAAGCTTCGTTGGGTACGCAGTATTTT | CASSLSGTQASLGTQYF
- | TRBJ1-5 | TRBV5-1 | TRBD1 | TGCGCCAGCAGCTCGGAAGGGGGCAGCAATCAGCCCCAGCATTTT | CASSSEGGSNQPQHF
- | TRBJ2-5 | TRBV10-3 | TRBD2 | TGTGCCATCAGCCCTAGTCCTAGCGGACTCCAAGAGACCCAGTACTTC | CAISPSPSGLQETQYF
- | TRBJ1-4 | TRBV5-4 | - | TGTGCCAGCAGCTTGGGGGGGGCGGGTGAAAAACTGTTTTTT | CASSLGGAGEKLFF
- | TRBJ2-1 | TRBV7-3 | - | TGTGCCAGCAGCTTAACCTACAATGAGCAGTTCTTC | CASSLTYNEQFF
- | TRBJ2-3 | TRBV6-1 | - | TGTGCCAGCACGGTGTTTCTCCCAGATACGCAGTATTTT | CASTVFLPDTQYF
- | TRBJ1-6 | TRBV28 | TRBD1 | TGTGCCAGCAGGGCCAGGGGGGTGAGCTATAATTCACCCCTCCACTTT | CASRARGVSYNSPLHF
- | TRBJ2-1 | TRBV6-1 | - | TGTGCCAGCAGTGAATGGCTGCGGGATAAAGACAATGAGCAGTTCTTC | CASSEWLRDKDNEQFF
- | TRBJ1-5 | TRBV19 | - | TGTGCCAGTAGTATAGACTTGGGGCAGCCCCAGCATTTT | CASSIDLGQPQHF
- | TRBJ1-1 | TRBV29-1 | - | TGCAGCGGCATGACAGGGAACACTGAAGCTTTCTTT | CSGMTGNTEAFF
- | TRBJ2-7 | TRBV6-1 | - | TGTGCCAGCAGGTTTTCAGGGGACTCCTACGAGCAGTACTTC | CASRFSGDSYEQYF
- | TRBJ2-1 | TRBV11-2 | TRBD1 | TGTGCCAGCTTACCGGGACAGACCTACAATGAGCAGTTCTTC | CASLPGQTYNEQFF
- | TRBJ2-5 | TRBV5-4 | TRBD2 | TGTGCCAGCAGCTTCAGAGTAGCGGGAGGAGAGACCCAGTACTTC | CASSFRVAGGETQYF
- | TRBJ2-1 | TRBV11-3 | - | TGTGCCAGCAGCTTAGAGCGCGCCAATGAGCAGTTCTTC | CASSLERANEQFF
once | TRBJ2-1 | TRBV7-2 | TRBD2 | TGTGCCAGCAGCTTACCGAGCGGGAGTTCTTACAATGAGCAGTTCTTC | CASSLPSGSSYNEQFF
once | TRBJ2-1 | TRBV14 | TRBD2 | TGTGCCAGCAGCCCACTAGGTAGAGCGGGAGGGTGGCATGAGCAGTTCTTC | CASSPLGRAGGWHEQFF
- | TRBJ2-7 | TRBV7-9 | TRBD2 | TGTGCCAGCAGCGGTGTAGCGGGAGGATTGTACGAGCAGTACTTC | CASSGVAGGLYEQYF
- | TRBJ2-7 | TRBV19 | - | TGTGCCAGTAGTCGACATAACTCCTACGAGCAGTACTTC | CASSRHNSYEQYF
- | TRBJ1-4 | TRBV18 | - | TGTGCCAGCTCATCTAGCTCAGGGAGTGAAAAACTGTTTTTT | CASSSSSGSEKLFF
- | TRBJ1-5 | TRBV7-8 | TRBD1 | TGTGCCAGCAGCTTCATCGGACAGGGAATTAATAGCAATCAGCCCCAGCATTTT | CASSFIGQGINSNQPQHF
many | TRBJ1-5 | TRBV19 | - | TGTGCCAGTAGTATGCGTGGCAATAATCAGCCCCAGCATTTT | CASSMRGNNQPQHF
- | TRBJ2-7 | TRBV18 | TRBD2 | TGTGCCAGCTCACCTAGTAGCGGGACCTCCTACGAGCAGTACTTC | CASSPSSGTSYEQYF
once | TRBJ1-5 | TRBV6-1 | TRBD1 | TGTGCCAGCAGTGAAAGATTCGGACAGGGAGGAGGTGGACAGCCCCAGCATTTT | CASSERFGQGGGGQPQHF
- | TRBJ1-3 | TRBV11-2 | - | TGTGCCAGCAGCTTAGAGAGAAACACCATATATTTT | CASSLERNTIYF
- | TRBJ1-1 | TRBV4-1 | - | TGCGCCAGCAGCCAAGCCCCCCTCGGGTCACCTGAAGCTTTCTTT | CASSQAPLGSPEAFF
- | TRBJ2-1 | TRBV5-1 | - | TGCGCCAGCAGCTTGGGGACATTCAATGAGCAGTTCTTC | CASSLGTFNEQFF
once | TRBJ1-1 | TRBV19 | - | TGTGCCAGTAGTACCCCGGCTTCGACGGGCGAAGCTTTCTTT | CASSTPASTGEAFF
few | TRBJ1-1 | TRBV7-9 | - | TGTGCCAGCAGCTTACAGGGTGGAGGTACTGAAGCTTTCTTT | CASSLQGGGTEAFF
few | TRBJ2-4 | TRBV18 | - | TGTGCCAGCTCACCACCTGGTTGGGACATTCAGTACTTC | CASSPPGWDIQYF
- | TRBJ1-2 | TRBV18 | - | TGTGCCAGCACCCATTCCTCACGCGACGGAGCTAACTATGGCTACACCTTC | CASTHSSRDGANYGYTF
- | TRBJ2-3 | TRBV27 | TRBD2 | TGTGCCAGCAGTTTCGGCGGGAGTAGAGATACGCAGTATTTT | CASSFGGSRDTQYF
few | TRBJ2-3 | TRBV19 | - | TGTGCCAGTAAAAATCGACAGGCCTTCACAGATACGCAGTATTTT | CASKNRQAFTDTQYF
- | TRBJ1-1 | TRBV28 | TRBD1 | TGTGCCAGCAGTTCCCAACAGGGGGCTGGCACTGAAGCTTTCTTT | CASSSQQGAGTEAFF
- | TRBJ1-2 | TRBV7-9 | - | TGTGCCAGCAGACCTTCAGGGGCCTACTATGGCTACACCTTC | CASRPSGAYYGYTF